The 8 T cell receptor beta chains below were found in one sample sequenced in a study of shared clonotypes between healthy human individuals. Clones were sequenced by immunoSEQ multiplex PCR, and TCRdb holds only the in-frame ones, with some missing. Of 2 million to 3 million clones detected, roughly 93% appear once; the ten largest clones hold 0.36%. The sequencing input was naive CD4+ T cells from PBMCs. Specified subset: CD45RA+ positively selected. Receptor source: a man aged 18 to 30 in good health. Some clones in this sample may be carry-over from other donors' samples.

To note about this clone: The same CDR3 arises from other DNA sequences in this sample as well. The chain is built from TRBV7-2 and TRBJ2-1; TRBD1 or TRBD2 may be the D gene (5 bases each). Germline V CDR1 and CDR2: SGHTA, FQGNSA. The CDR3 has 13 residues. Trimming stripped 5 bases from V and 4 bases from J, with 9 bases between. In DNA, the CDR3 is TGTGCCAGCAGCCCGGGACCATACAATGAGCAGTTCTTC. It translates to CASSPGPYNEQFF. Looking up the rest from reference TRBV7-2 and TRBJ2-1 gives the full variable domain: GAGVSQSPSNKVTEKGKDVELRCDPISGHTALYWYRQSLGQGLEFLIYFQGNSAPDKSGLPSDRFSAERTGGSVSTLTIQRTQQEDSAVYLCASSPGPYNEQFFGPGTRLTVL.

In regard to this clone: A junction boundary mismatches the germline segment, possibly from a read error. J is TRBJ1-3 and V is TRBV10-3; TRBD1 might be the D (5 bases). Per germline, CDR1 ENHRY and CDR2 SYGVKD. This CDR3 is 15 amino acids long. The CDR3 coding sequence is TGTGCCATCACTGAGGGACTGAGCTCTGGAAACACCATATATTTT. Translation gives CAITEGLSSGNTIYF.

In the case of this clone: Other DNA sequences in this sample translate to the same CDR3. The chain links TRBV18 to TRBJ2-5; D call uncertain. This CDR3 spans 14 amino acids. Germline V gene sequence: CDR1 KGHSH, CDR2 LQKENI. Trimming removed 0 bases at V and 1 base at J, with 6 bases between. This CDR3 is CASSPPSAQETQYF. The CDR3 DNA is TGTGCCAGCTCACCACCTTCCGCCCAAGAGACCCAGTACTTC.

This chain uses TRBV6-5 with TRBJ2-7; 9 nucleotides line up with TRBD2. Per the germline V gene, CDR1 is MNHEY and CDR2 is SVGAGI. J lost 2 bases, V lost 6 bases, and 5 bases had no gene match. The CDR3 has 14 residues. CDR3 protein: CASSPAGGPYEQYF. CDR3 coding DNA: TGTGCCAGCAGCCCCGCGGGAGGGCCCTACGAGCAGTACTTC.

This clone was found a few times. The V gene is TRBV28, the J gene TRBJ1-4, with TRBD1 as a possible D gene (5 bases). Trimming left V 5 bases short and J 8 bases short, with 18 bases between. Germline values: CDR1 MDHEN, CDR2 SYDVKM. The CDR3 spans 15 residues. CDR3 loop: CASSPPGRGGEKLFF. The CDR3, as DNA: TGTGCCAGCAGTCCCCCAGGGCGAGGCGGCGAAAAACTGTTTTTT.

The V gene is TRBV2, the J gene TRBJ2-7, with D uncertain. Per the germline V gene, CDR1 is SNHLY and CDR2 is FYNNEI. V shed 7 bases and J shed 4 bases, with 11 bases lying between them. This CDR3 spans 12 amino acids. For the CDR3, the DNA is TGTGCCAGCAAGGAACAAGCGTACGAGCAGTACTTC. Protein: CASKEQAYEQYF.

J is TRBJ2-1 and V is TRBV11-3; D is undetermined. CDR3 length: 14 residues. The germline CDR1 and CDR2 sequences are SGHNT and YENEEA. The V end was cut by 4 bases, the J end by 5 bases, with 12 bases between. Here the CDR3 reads CASSSTYGNNEQFF. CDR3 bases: TGTGCCAGCAGCTCCACCTATGGAAACAATGAGCAGTTCTTC.

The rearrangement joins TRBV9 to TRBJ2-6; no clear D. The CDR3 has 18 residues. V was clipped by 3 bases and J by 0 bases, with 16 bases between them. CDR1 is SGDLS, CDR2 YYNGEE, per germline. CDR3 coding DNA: TGTGCCAGCAGCGGGTACAGTCTTTCACTCTCTGGGGCCAACGTCCTGACTTTC. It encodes CASSGYSLSLSGANVLTF.